Shown below are 23 T cell receptor beta chains from a single sample sequenced in a study of shared clonotypes between healthy human individuals. Generated by immunoSEQ multiplex PCR, the TCRdb table keeps only in-frame clones and is missing some. The table has a few million clones, roughly 95% seen once. The sample consisted of naive CD4+ T cells sorted from blood. As to subset: CD45RA+ positively selected. All receptors come from a man younger than 30 in good health.

The chain has TRBV30 and TRBJ2-7; D unresolved. The CDR3 runs to 11 residues. V lost 8 bases and J 4 bases, leaving 12 bases between the germline ends. Per the germline V gene, CDR1 is GTSNPN and CDR2 is SVGIG (reference sequence). The CDR3: CATGNRYEQYF. As DNA, the CDR3 is TGTGCCACGGGTAACAGATACGAGCAGTACTTC.

The chain recombines TRBV10-2 with TRBJ1-6; TRBD1 matches at 7 bases. The germline V gene has CDR1 WSHSY and CDR2 SAAADI. This CDR3 spans 13 amino acids. With V trimmed by 8 bases and J by 9 bases, 7 bases remained unmatched. CDR3: CASFRGFGSPLHF. In DNA form, the CDR3 reads TGCGCCAGCTTCAGGGGGTTCGGTTCACCCCTCCACTTT.

J is TRBJ1-6 and V is TRBV18, with D possibly matching TRBD1 (5 bases). Trimming took off 4 bases at V and 14 bases at J, with 15 bases between the two ends. Germline loops: CDR1 KGHSH, CDR2 LQKENI. The CDR3 contains 13 residues. DNA for the CDR3: TGTGCCAGCTCACAGAACGAAGGACAAGCCCTCCACTTT. It is translated as CASSQNEGQALHF.

The rearrangement uses TRBV9 and TRBJ2-2; a possible D gene is TRBD2 (6 bases). The CDR3 is made up of 15 amino acids. With 7 bases removed from V and 1 base from J, the gap between germline ends came to 14 bases. CDR1 SGDLS and CDR2 YYNGEE come from the germline V gene. The CDR3, as DNA: TGTGCCAGCGGGGTCGGGGGTTTGAACACCGGGGAGCTGTTTTTT. Translation gives CASGVGGLNTGELFF. Full variable domain (missing parts from reference TRBV9 and TRBJ2-2): DSGVTQTPKHLITATGQRVTLRCSPRSGDLSVYWYQQSLDQGLQFLIQYYNGEERAKGNILERFSAQQFPDLHSELNLSSLELGDSALYFCASGVGGLNTGELFFGEGSRLTVL.

The V gene is TRBV5-5, the J gene TRBJ1-5, with no clear D. The CDR3 is 16 residues long. With 4 bases removed from V and 2 bases from J, the gap between germline ends came to 16 bases. The germline CDR1 and CDR2 sequences are SGHKS and YYEKEE (reference sequence). The CDR3 DNA reads as TGTGCCAGCAGCCCAGGAGCGGGTATTGGCAATCAGCCCCAGCATTTT. It is translated as CASSPGAGIGNQPQHF.

The J gene is TRBJ2-2, the V gene TRBV7-9, with D maybe TRBD1 (6 bases). Trimming took off 5 bases at V and 4 bases at J, with 11 bases between the two ends. The CDR3 has 14 amino acids. Looked up from germline, CDR1 is SEHNR and CDR2 is FQNEAQ (reference sequence). In nucleotides, the CDR3 is TGTGCCAGCAGCGGCAGGGGTAGCACCGGGGAGCTGTTTTTT. Translated: CASSGRGSTGELFF. Full variable domain (rest looked up from reference TRBV7-9 and TRBJ2-2): DTGVSQNPRHKITKRGQNVTFRCDPISEHNRLYWYRQTLGQGPEFLTYFQNEAQLEKSRLLSDRFSAERPKGSFSTLEIQRTEQGDSAMYLCASSGRGSTGELFFGEGSRLTVL.

The V call is TRBV28, the J call TRBJ1-1, with D perhaps matching TRBD1 (5 bases). This CDR3 region has 15 residues. Germline-derived CDR1 and CDR2 are MDHEN and SYDVKM. The V and J ends lost 3 bases and 5 bases respectively, with 16 bases between them. This chain's CDR3 is CASSFQGPAGTEAFF. The CDR3 DNA is TGTGCCAGCAGTTTCCAGGGACCGGCCGGGACTGAAGCTTTCTTT.

The rearrangement uses TRBV5-1 and TRBJ2-1; D is tentatively TRBD1 or TRBD2 (5 bases each). CDR3 length: 15 amino acids. Looked up from germline, CDR1 is SGHRS and CDR2 is YFSETQ. V lost 3 bases and J 7 bases, leaving 17 bases between the germline ends. For the CDR3, the DNA is TGCGCCAGCAGCTCGGGGCAGGGCGATTTGAATGAGCAGTTCTTC. Encoded protein: CASSSGQGDLNEQFF.

The chain uses TRBV10-1 and TRBJ2-4, with 7 bases matching TRBD2. V shed 0 bases, J shed 0 bases, and the junction held 8 bases outside the gene matches. Germline V gives CDR1 WNHNN, CDR2 SYGVQD (reference sequence). The CDR3 runs to 18 residues. The DNA of the CDR3 is TGCGCCAGCAGTGAGTCGGTGGGAGCGGGATCAGCCAAAAACATTCAGTACTTC. Translated, it gives CASSESVGAGSAKNIQYF.

This clone was observed once. V usage is TRBV27 and J usage is TRBJ1-5, with TRBD1 identical over 8 bases. This CDR3 has 14 residues. Trimming took 6 bases from V and 6 from J; bases not matched to a gene: 7. CDR1 is MNHEY and CDR2 is SMNVEV in the germline V gene (reference sequence). The CDR3 reads CASRTTGGGQPQHF. Here the CDR3 DNA reads TGTGCCAGCAGAACTACAGGGGGAGGTCAGCCCCAGCATTTT.

V is TRBV7-2 and J is TRBJ2-1, with 8 bases identical to TRBD2. The V gene end was trimmed by 1 base and the J gene end by 5 bases; junction bases not matched to a gene: 4. The V gene's germline CDR1 is SGHTA and CDR2 FQGNSA. The CDR3 totals 15 residues. In nucleotides, the CDR3 is TGTGCCAGCAGCTTAGAAGCGGGAGCCAACAATGAGCAGTTCTTC. It specifies CASSLEAGANNEQFF.

This clone was recorded once. This chain connects TRBV27 to TRBJ2-1, with TRBD2 matching 9 bases. Unmatched junction bases numbered 13, after V lost 3 bases and J lost 7 bases. In germline, CDR1 is MNHEY, CDR2 SMNVEV (reference sequence). The CDR3 totals 17 residues. CDR3 DNA: TGTGCCAGCAGTTTTGAGCGGCGCGCGGGGGGGCGGAATGAGCAGTTCTTC. Its translation: CASSFERRAGGRNEQFF.

This chain links TRBV11-3 with TRBJ1-1, with a tentative D call TRBD1 (6 bases). Deletions cut 6 bases from V and 9 bases from J, with 14 bases between. The CDR3 has 12 amino acids. In germline, CDR1 is SGHNT, CDR2 YENEEA. This CDR3 reads CASSTTGRQAFF. In DNA, the CDR3 is TGTGCCAGCAGTACGACAGGCCGCCAAGCTTTCTTT.

The V call is TRBV29-1, the J call TRBJ2-7, with a tentative D call TRBD1 (5 bases). Trimming pared 4 bases from V and 2 bases from J, leaving 15 bases between. Germline-derived CDR1 and CDR2 are SQVTM and ANQGSEA. The CDR3 is 14 residues long. In DNA, the CDR3 is TGCAGCGTTGGGCCCCAGGGTGGTCCCTACGAGCAGTACTTC. It specifies CSVGPQGGPYEQYF.

V and J are TRBV6-5 and TRBJ2-7, with D perhaps matching TRBD2 (7 bases). This CDR3 contains 15 residues. Germline CDR1 reads MNHEY; CDR2 reads SVGAGI. V was trimmed by 2 bases and J by 2 bases, leaving 13 bases between them. The chain's CDR3 is CASSYGGANPYEQYF. The CDR3 nucleotides read TGTGCCAGCAGTTACGGGGGGGCCAACCCCTACGAGCAGTACTTC.

The chain is built from TRBV6-5 and TRBJ1-4; 7 bases align to TRBD1. The junction had 4 bases not matched to a gene; V was cut back by 5 bases and J by 1 base. The CDR3 length is 15 residues. Germline CDR1 reads MNHEY; CDR2 reads SVGAGI. The CDR3 sequence: CASSTTGVTNEKLFF. DNA of the CDR3: TGTGCCAGCAGTACCACAGGGGTAACTAATGAAAAACTGTTTTTT.

The rearrangement joins TRBV21-1 to TRBJ2-7; the tabulated D call, TRBD2, remains unverified against the DNA. TRBV21-1 is a pseudogene segment. The CDR3 spans 14 residues. Written as DNA, the CDR3 is TGTGCCAGCCCCATAAGCGGGGGGGCCGATGAGCAGTACTTC. It is translated as CASPISGGADEQYF.

The V gene is TRBV19, the J gene TRBJ1-2, with 9 bases lining up with TRBD1. The CDR3 extends over 17 amino acids. Germline V lookup: CDR1 LNHDA, CDR2 SQIVND (reference sequence). Losses at the gene ends were 7 bases for V and 0 bases for J; bases not matched to a gene: 12. The chain's CDR3 is CASNNFHRDRANYGYTF. CDR3 DNA sequence: TGTGCCAGTAACAACTTCCATCGGGACAGGGCTAACTATGGCTACACCTTC.

This chain links TRBV25-1 with TRBJ2-3; D might be TRBD1 (6 bases). This CDR3 is 15 amino acids long. Germline CDR1 is MGHDK and CDR2 is SYGVNS. Between the trimmed V and J ends, which lost 7 bases and 1 base, there was a span of 15 bases. The chain's CDR3 is CASTQGGLGTDTQYF. In DNA, the CDR3 is TGTGCCAGCACCCAAGGGGGTCTGGGCACAGATACGCAGTATTTT.

V usage is TRBV27 and J usage is TRBJ1-2; the D is unclear. Trimming shortened V by 6 bases and J by 4 bases, and 12 bases separated the two germline ends. This CDR3 contains 13 residues. Germline V gene sequence: CDR1 MNHEY, CDR2 SMNVEV (reference sequence). CDR3 sequence: CASSSTLSYGYTF. The CDR3 DNA is TGTGCCAGCAGCTCCACACTTAGCTATGGCTACACCTTC.

V gene TRBV10-2 combines with J gene TRBJ1-2; D ambiguous. The ends were cut back, 6 bases at V and 11 bases at J, with 19 bases in the middle. The CDR3 sequence is 13 residues long. The germline V gene encodes CDR1 WSHSY and CDR2 SAAADI. DNA for the CDR3: TGCGCCAGCAGCCTCGTCGAGACCCCAGGTTACACCTTC. Translated, it gives CASSLVETPGYTF.

The chain recombines TRBV4-3 with TRBJ2-1; D possibly corresponds to TRBD1 (6 bases). Germline V CDR1 and CDR2: LGHNA, YSLEER. The CDR3 runs 14 residues. V was shortened by 1 base and J by 8 bases, with 12 bases between the two germline ends. CDR3 region: CASSQGTAPDEQFF. The CDR3 region has the DNA TGCGCCAGCAGCCAAGGGACAGCCCCGGATGAGCAGTTCTTC.

The chain employs TRBV15 and TRBJ1-5; TRBD1 agrees at 7 bases. V trimming: 1 base; J trimming: 5 bases; junction bases outside the gene matches: 11. Germline CDR1 and CDR2: LNHNV and YYDKDF (reference sequence). This CDR3 has 17 residues. The CDR3 region is CATSRVSKQGTYQPQHF. CDR3 nucleotides: TGTGCCACCAGCAGAGTATCCAAACAGGGGACCTATCAGCCCCAGCATTTT.